These 10 T cell receptor beta chains were sequenced from one sample in a study of blood T cells in healthy people across ages. The second PCR ran about 6 to 11 cycles with a sample-barcoded 5' primer and J-beta primers. From the 5' RACE reads, TCRdb called clonotypes with MiXCR, one entry per CDR3 protein. This sample has 450,000 to 650,000 distinct CDR3 sequences, with approximately 25% found just once. This sample also belongs to another study, concerning T cells of mothers and their children.

The sequencing input was blood. These receptors were collected from a boy under 18 in good health.

The chain combines TRBV28 with TRBJ1-3, with D tentatively TRBD1 (5 bases). Looked up from germline, CDR1 is MDHEN and CDR2 is SYDVKM. V was shortened by 7 bases and J by 8 bases, with 21 bases between the two germline ends. CDR3 length: 15 residues. The CDR3 region has the DNA TGTGCCAGCACCCTCGGGACCGCGGCGGGAGACACCATATATTTT. Translation: CASTLGTAAGDTIYF.

This clonotype was found a few times. The chain joins TRBV7-2 to TRBJ2-5, with 10 bases fitting TRBD2. Matching the DNA end better, TRBJ2-1 makes the J call doubtful. The CDR3 is made up of 18 amino acids. Germline CDR1 is SGHTA and CDR2 is FQGNSA. The CDR3 sequence is CASSLVSPSAGGPEEQFF. The CDR3, as DNA: TGTGCCAGCAGCTTAGTCTCCCCCTCAGCGGGAGGGCCAGAGGAGCAGTTCTTC.

The chain uses TRBV7-2 and TRBJ2-4, with TRBD2 as a possible D gene (6 bases). V was pared by 4 bases and J by 1 base, with 14 bases between. Germline V CDR1 and CDR2: SGHTA, FQGNSA. The CDR3 is 16 residues long. CDR3 in DNA: TGTGCCAGCAGCTACAGAGGTCTAGCGGCCAAAAACATTCAGTACTTC. Residues: CASSYRGLAAKNIQYF.

This sequence joins TRBV29-1 and TRBJ2-7; D is possibly TRBD1 or TRBD2 (5 bases each). CDR1 and CDR2 from the germline V gene are SQVTM and ANQGSEA. V was cut by 5 bases and J by 3 bases, with 14 bases left in between. The CDR3 runs to 13 residues. The CDR3 is CSVLGTGNYEQYF. The CDR3 region has the DNA TGCAGCGTTCTCGGGACGGGGAACTACGAGCAGTACTTC.

CDR3 amino acids: CASSLEAGGPYEQYF. CDR3 DNA sequence: TGTGCCAGCAGCTTAGAGGCGGGAGGGCCGTACGAGCAGTACTTC. This chain joins TRBV7-2 and TRBJ2-7; TRBD2 aligns across 9 bases. The CDR3 contains 15 residues. Germline V CDR1 and CDR2: SGHTA, FQGNSA. The V and J ends lost 1 base and 4 bases, in that order; junction bases with no gene match: 5.

V gene TRBV25-1 combines with J gene TRBJ1-1; D is possibly TRBD1 (5 bases). From germline, CDR1 is MGHDK and CDR2 SYGVNS. The V and J ends lost 3 bases and 4 bases respectively, with 12 bases between them. The CDR3 is 14 amino acids. The CDR3, as DNA: TGTGCCAGCAGTGATCCTAGGGGAAGCACTGAAGCTTTCTTT. The encoded protein is CASSDPRGSTEAFF.

The chain uses TRBV5-6 and TRBJ1-2; 7 nucleotides match TRBD1. Per the germline V gene, CDR1 is SGHDT and CDR2 is YYEEEE. The CDR3 has 15 amino acids. With V trimmed by 0 bases and J by 8 bases, 10 bases remained unmatched. The CDR3 reads CASSLDGTAIEGYTF. The CDR3 DNA follows: TGTGCCAGCAGCTTGGACGGGACAGCCATTGAGGGCTACACCTTC.

In its sample, this clonotype was seen a few times. The genes are TRBV12-3 or TRBV12-4 and TRBJ2-5, with D hard to call. The J call could be wrong; TRBJ2-7 is a better fit for the DNA end. This CDR3 has 14 amino acids. In DNA form, the CDR3 reads TGTGCCAGCAGTTTCCGGGCGCAGGTCTACGAGCAGTACTTC. This gives the protein CASSFRAQVYEQYF.

The chain couples TRBV7-9 to TRBJ1-1; the D is unclear. The germline gives CDR1 SEHNR, CDR2 FQNEAQ (reference sequence). V was clipped by 3 bases and J by 4 bases, with 18 bases between them. The CDR3 loop spans 16 amino acids. CDR3 in DNA: TGTGCCAGCAGCTTCGGGCCCTACCCCTCGACCACTGAAGCTTTCTTT. This codes for CASSFGPYPSTTEAFF.

This clonotype turned up a few times. A read error may be the cause here, since a much bigger clone is one base away. The V and J genes are TRBV20-1 and TRBJ2-5, with D tentatively TRBD2 (5 bases). The germline V and J ends were trimmed by 6 bases and 4 bases, with 24 bases remaining between them. Germline CDR1 DFQATT, CDR2 SNEGSKA (reference sequence). This CDR3 contains 16 residues. CDR3: CSAQDLIITLRETQYF. CDR3 nucleotides: TGCAGTGCCCAGGACTTGATAATTACCCTTCGAGAGACCCAGTACTTC.